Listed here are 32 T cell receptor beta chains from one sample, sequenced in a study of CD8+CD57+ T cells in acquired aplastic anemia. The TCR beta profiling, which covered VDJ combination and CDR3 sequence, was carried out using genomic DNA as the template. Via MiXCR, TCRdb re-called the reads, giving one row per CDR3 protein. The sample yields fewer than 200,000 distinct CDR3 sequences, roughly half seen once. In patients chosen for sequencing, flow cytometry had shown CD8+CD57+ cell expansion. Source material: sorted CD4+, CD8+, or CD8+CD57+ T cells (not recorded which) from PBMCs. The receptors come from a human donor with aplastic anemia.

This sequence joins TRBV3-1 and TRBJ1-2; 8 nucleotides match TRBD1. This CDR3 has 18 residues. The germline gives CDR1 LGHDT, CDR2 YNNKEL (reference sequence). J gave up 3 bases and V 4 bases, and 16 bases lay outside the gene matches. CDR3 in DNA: TGTGCCAGCAGCCTTACTGTCTCTACTAGACAGGGGTACTATGGCTACACCTTC. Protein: CASSLTVSTRQGYYGYTF.

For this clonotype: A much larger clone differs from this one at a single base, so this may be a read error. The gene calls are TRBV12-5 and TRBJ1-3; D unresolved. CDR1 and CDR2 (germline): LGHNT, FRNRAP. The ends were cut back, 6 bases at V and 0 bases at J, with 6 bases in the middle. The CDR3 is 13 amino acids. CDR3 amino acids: CASGASSGNTIYF. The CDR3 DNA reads TGTGCTAGTGGAGCCAGCTCTGGAAACACCATATATTTT.

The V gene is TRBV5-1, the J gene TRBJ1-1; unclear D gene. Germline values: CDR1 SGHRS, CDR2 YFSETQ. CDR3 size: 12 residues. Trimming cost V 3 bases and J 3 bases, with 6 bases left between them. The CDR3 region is CASSSVDTEAFF. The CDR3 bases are TGCGCCAGCAGCTCGGTTGACACTGAAGCTTTCTTT.

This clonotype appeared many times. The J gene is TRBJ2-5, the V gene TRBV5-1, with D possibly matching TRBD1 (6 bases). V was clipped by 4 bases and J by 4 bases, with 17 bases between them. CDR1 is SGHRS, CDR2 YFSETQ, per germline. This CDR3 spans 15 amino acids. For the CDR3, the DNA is TGCGCCAGCAGCGGGGCAGGGGAATTGCGAGAGACCCAGTACTTC. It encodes CASSGAGELRETQYF.

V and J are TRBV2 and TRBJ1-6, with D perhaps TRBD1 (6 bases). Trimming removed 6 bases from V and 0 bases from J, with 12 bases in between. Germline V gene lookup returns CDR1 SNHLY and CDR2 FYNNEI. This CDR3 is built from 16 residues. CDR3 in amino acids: CASRRTESSYNSPLHF. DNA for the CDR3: TGTGCCAGCAGGAGGACAGAGAGCTCCTATAATTCACCCCTCCACTTT.

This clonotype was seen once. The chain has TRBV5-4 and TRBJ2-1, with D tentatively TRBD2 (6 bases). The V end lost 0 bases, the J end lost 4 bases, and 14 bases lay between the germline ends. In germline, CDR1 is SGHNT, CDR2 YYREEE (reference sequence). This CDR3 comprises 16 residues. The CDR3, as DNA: TGTGCCAGCAGCTTGGACGTCAGCGGGCGATACAATGAGCAGTTCTTC. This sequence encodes CASSLDVSGRYNEQFF.

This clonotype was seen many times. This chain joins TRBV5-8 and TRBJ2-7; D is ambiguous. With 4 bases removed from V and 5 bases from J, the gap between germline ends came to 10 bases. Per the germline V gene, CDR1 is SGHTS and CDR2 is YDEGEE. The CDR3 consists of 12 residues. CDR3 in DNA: TGTGCCAGCAGCCCCTTTCGGAACGAGCAGTACTTC. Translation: CASSPFRNEQYF.

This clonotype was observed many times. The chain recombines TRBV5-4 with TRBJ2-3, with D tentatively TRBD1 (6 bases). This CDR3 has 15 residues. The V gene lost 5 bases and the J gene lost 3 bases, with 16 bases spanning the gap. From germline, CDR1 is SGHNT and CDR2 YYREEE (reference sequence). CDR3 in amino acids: CASRQGSLWTDTQYF. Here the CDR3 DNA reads TGTGCCAGCAGACAGGGTTCCTTATGGACAGATACGCAGTATTTT.

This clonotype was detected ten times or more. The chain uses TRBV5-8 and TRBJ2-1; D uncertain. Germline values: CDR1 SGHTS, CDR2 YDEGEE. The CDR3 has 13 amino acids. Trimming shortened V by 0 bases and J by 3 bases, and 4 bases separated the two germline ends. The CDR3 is CASSLDSYNEQFF. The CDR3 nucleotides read TGTGCCAGCAGCTTGGACAGCTACAATGAGCAGTTCTTC.

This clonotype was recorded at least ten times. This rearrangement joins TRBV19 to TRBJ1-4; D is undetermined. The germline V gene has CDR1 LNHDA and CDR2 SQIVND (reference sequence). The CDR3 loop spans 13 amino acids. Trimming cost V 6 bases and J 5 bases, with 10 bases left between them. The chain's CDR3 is CASSKFLNEKLFF. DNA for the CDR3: TGTGCCAGTAGCAAGTTTCTCAATGAAAAACTGTTTTTT.

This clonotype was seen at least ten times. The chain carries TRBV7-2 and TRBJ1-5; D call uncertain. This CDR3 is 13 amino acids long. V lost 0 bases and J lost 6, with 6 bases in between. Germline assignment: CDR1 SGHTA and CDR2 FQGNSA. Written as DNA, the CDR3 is TGTGCCAGCAGCTTAGCAGGCGGTCAGCCCCAGCATTTT. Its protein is CASSLAGGQPQHF.

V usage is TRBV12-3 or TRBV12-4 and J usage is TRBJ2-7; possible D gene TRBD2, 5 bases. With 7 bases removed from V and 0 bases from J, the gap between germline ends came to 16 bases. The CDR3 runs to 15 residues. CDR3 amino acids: CASNEGYRGSYEQYF. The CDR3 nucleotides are TGTGCCAGCAATGAAGGGTATCGGGGCTCCTACGAGCAGTACTTC.

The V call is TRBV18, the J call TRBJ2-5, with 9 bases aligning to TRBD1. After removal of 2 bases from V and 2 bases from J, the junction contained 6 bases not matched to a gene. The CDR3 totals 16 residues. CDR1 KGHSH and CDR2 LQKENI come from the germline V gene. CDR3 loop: CASSPITGGVQETQYF. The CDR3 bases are TGTGCCAGCTCACCAATTACAGGGGGCGTACAAGAGACCCAGTACTTC. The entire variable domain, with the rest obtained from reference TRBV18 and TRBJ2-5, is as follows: NAGVMQNPRHLVRRRGQEARLRCSPMKGHSHVYWYRQLPEEGLKFMVYLQKENIIDESGMPKERFSAEFPKEGPSILRIQQVVRGDSAAYFCASSPITGGVQETQYFGPGTRLLVL.

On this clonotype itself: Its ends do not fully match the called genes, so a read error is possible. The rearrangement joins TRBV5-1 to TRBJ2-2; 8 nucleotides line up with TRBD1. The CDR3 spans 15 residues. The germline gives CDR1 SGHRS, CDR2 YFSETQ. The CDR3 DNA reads TGCGCCAGCAGTCCGGACAGGGTAGGGACCGGGGAGCTGTCTTTT. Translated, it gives CASSPDRVGTGELSF.

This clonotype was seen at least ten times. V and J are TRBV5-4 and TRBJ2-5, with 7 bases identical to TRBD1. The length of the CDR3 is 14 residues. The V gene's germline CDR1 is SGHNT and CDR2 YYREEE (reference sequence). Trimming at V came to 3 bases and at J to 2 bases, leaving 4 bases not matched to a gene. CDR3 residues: CASSSGQVQETQYF. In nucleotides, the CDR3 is TGTGCCAGCAGCTCTGGACAGGTACAAGAGACCCAGTACTTC.

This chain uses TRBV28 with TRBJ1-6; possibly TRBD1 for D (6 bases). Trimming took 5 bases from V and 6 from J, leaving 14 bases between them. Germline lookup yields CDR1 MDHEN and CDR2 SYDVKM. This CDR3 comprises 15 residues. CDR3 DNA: TGTGCCAGCAGTCCTGTTTGGGGGGCTAATTCACCCCTCCACTTT. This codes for CASSPVWGANSPLHF.

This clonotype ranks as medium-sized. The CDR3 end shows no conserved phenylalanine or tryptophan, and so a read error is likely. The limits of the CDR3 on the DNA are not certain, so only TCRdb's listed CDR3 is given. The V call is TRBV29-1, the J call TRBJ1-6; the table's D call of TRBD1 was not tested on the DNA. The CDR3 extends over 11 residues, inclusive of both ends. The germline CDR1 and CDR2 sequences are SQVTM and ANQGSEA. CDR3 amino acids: CSKATYREQGS.

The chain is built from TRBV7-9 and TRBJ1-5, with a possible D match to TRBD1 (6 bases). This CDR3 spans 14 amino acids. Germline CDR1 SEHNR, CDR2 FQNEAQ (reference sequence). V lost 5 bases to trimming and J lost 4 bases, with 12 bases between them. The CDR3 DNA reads TGTGCCAGCAGCCCGAAAGGACAGAATCAGCCCCAGCATTTT. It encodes CASSPKGQNQPQHF.

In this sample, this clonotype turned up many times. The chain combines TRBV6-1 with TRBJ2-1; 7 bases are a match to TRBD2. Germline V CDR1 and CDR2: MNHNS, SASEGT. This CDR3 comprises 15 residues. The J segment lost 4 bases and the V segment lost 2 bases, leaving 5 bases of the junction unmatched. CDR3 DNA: TGTGCCAGCAGTGAATGGGCTAGCGGTTACAATGAGCAGTTCTTC. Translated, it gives CASSEWASGYNEQFF.

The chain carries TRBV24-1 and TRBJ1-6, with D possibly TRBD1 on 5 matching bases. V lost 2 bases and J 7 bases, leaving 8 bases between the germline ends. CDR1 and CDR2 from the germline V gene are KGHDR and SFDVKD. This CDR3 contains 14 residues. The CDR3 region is CATSDSTGNSPLHF. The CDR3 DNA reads TGTGCCACCAGTGATTCAACAGGAAATTCACCCCTCCACTTT.

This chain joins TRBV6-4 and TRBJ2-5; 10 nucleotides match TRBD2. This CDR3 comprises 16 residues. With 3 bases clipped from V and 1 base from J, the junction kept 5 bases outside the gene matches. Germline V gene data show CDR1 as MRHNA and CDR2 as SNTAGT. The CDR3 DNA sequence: TGTGCCAGCAGTGAAGTTGCTAGCGGGGGCCAAGAGACCCAGTACTTC. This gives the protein CASSEVASGGQETQYF.

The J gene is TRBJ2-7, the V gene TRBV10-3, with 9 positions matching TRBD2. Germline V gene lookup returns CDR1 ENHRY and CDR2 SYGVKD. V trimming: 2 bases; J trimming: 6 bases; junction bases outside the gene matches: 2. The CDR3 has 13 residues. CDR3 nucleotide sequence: TGTGCCATCAGTGAGCAAGCGGGAGGCGAGCAGTACTTC. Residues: CAISEQAGGEQYF.

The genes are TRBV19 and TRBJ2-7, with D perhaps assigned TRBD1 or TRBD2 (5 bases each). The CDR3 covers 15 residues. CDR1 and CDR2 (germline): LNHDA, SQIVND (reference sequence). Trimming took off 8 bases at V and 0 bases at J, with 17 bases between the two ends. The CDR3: CASSGAGVSSYEQYF. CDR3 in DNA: TGTGCCAGTTCTGGGGCCGGGGTGAGCTCCTACGAGCAGTACTTC.

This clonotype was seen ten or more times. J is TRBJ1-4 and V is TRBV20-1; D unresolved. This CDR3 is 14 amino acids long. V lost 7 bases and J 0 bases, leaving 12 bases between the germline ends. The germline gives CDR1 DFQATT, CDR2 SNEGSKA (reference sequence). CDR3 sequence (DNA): TGCAGTGTCCGCCGTGTAGCAACTAATGAAAAACTGTTTTTT. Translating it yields CSVRRVATNEKLFF.

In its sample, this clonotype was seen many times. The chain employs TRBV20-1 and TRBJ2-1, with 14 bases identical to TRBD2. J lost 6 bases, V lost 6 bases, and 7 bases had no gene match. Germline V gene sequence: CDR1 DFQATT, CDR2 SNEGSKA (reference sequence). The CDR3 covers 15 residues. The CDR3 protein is CSAGTSGSFLNEQFF. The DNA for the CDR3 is TGCAGTGCGGGGACTAGCGGGAGTTTTCTCAATGAGCAGTTCTTC.

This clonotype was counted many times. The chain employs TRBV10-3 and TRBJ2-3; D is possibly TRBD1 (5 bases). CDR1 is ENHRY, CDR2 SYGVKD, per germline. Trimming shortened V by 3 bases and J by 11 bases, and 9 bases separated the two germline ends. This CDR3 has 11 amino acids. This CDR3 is CAISERQGQYF. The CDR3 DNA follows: TGTGCCATCAGTGAAAGGCAGGGGCAGTATTTT.

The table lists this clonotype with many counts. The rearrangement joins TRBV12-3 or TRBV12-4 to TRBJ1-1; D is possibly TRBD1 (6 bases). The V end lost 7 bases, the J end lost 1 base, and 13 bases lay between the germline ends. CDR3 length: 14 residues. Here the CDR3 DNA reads TGTGCCAGCACCGAGCCAGGGGCGAACACTGAAGCTTTCTTT. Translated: CASTEPGANTEAFF.

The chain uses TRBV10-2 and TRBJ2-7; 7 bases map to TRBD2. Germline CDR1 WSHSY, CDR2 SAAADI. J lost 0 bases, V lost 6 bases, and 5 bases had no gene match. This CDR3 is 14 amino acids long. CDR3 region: CASRASGLSYEQYF. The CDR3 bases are TGCGCCAGCAGGGCTAGCGGACTCTCCTACGAGCAGTACTTC.

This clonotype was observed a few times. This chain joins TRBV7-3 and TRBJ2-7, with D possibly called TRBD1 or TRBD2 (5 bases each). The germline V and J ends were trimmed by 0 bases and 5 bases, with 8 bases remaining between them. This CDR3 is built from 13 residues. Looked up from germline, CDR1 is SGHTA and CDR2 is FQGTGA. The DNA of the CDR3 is TGTGCCAGCAGCTTAACAGGGGACCACGAGCAGTACTTC. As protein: CASSLTGDHEQYF.

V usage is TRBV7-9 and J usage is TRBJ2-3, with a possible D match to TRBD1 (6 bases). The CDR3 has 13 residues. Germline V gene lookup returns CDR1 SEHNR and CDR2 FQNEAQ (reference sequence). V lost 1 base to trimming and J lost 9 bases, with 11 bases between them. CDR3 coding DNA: TGTGCCAGCAGCTTAGATGGCCAGGGGACGCAGTATTTT. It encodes CASSLDGQGTQYF. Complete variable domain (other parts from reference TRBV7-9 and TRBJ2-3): DTGVSQNPRHKITKRGQNVTFRCDPISEHNRLYWYRQTLGQGPEFLTYFQNEAQLEKSRLLSDRFSAERPKGSFSTLEIQRTEQGDSAMYLCASSLDGQGTQYFGPGTRLTVL.

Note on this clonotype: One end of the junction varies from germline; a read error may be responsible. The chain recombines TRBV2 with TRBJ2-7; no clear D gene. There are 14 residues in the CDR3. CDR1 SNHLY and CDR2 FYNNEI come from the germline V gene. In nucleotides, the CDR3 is TGTGCCAGCAGTGAGTGGGCCAGCTCCTACGAGCAGTGCTTC. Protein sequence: CASSEWASSYEQCF. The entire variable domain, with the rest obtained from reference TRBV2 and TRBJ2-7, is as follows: EPEVTQTPSHQVTQMGQEVILRCVPISNHLYFYWYRQILGQKVEFLVSFYNNEISEKSEIFDDQFSVERPDGSNFTLKIRSTKLEDSAMYFCASSEWASSYEQCFGPGTRLTVT.

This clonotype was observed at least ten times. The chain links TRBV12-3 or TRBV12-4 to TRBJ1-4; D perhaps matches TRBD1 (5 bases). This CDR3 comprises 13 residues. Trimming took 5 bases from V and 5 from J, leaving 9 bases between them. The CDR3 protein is CASSQRDNEKLFF. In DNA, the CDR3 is TGTGCCAGCAGTCAGCGGGACAATGAAAAACTGTTTTTT.